This TCR beta chain was captured in a study of T cells in Graves' hyperthyroidism and ophthalmopathy. Study-level information: Peripheral blood was obtained at initial diagnosis, preceding any treatment.

Points on this clonotype: What it binds is not known.

Hyperthyroidism patients were newly diagnosed, had disease duration under 2 months, and were aged 18 to 65 years. In making diagnoses, clinical symptoms, serum thyroxine and TRAb, thyroid ultrasound and orbital computed tomography were all used. Study findings and constraints: With a median lead of approximately 6.4 months before onset, the model predicted ophthalmopathy.

Template material for amplifying TCR beta CDR3 regions consisted of RNA transcripts. TCR CDR3 regions were first amplified by RT-PCR with HTBI primers. From the multiplex PCR reads, TCRdb called clonotypes with MiXCR, one entry per CDR3 protein. The data hold around 260,000 distinct CDR3 sequences, with approximately 26% observed a single time. This receptor was taken from a man aged 40-55 years with Graves' hyperthyroidism that later progressed to Graves' ophthalmopathy. The sequencing sample was made of blood.

CDR3 sequence reads: CASGTVEETQYF. CDR3 nucleotide sequence: TGTGCCAGCGGGACAGTAGAAGAGACCCAGTACTTC. The rearrangement joins TRBV10-3 to TRBJ2-5; D might be TRBD1 (7 bases). V lost 10 bases to trimming and J lost 3 bases, with 12 bases between them. The germline V gene has CDR1 ENHRY and CDR2 SYGVKD. This CDR3 is 12 amino acids long.